This TCR beta chain emerged from a study of Graves' ophthalmopathy and Graves' hyperthyroidism. Whole-study findings and limits: Built on 13 signatures, a model told ophthalmopathy apart from stable hyperthyroidism with about 88% sensitivity and around 80% specificity.

This clonotype was seen at least ten times. Its antigen is currently unknown. After removal of 1 base from V and 4 bases from J, the junction contained 8 bases not matched to a gene. There are 16 residues in the CDR3. Germline CDR1 reads LNHDA; CDR2 reads SQIVND (reference sequence). The TCR beta CDR3 regions underwent amplification from RNA transcripts. An initial RT-PCR round employing HTBI primers preceded a second-round multiplex PCR. TCRdb reprocessed the multiplex PCR reads with MiXCR, giving one entry per CDR3 protein. The sample lists about 210,000 distinct CDR3 sequences; 25% to 35% were seen once.

Sample: peripheral blood. The TCR originated in a man aged 50-59 years with Graves' ophthalmopathy. The chain joins TRBV19 to TRBJ1-2; 8 bases map to TRBD1. As DNA, the CDR3 is TGTGCCAGTAGTATAGGCCCGGGACAGGTAATCTATGGCTACACCTTC. This gives the protein CASSIGPGQVIYGYTF.